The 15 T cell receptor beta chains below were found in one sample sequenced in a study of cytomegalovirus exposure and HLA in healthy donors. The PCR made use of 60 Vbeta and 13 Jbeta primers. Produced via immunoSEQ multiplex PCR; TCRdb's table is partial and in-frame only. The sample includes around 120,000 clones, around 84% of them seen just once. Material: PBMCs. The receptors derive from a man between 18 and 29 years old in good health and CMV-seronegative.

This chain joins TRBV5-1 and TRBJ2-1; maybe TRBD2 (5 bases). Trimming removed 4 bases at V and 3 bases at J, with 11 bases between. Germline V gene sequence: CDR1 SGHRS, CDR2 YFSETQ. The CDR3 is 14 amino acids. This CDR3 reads CASSPGSLYNEQFF. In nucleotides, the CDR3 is TGCGCCAGCAGCCCGGGATCTCTCTACAATGAGCAGTTCTTC.

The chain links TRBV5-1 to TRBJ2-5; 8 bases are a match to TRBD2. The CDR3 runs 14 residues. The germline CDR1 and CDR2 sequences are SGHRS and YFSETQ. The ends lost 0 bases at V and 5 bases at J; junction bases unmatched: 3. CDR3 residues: CASSLGASGETQYF. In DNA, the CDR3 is TGCGCCAGCAGCTTGGGGGCTAGCGGGGAGACCCAGTACTTC.

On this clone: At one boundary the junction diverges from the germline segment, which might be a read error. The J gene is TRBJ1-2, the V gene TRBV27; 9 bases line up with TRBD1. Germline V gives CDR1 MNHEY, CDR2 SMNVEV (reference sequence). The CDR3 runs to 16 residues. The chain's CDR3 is CASSRTGEPPNYSYTF. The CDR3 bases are TGTGCCAGCAGCCGGACAGGGGAACCACCTAACTATAGCTACACCTTC.

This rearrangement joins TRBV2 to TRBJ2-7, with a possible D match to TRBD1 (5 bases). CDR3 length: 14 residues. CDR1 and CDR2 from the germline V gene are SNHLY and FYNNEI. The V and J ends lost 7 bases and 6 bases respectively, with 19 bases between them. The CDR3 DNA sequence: TGTGCCAGCAACCCACAGGACCACCCTGCCGAGCAGTACTTC. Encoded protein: CASNPQDHPAEQYF.

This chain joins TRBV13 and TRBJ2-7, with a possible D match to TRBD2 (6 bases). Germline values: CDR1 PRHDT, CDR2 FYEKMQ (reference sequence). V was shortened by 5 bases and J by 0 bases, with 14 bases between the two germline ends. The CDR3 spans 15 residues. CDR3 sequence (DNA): TGTGCCAGCAGCGACCAGGGACTTTTCTCCTACGAGCAGTACTTC. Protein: CASSDQGLFSYEQYF.

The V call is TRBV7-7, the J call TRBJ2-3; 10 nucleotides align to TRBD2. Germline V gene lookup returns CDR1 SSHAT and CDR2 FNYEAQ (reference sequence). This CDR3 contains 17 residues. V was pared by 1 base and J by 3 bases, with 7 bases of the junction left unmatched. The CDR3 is CASSLGSASGGTDTQYF. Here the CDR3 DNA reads TGTGCCAGCAGCTTAGGGTCGGCTAGCGGGGGAACAGATACGCAGTATTTT.

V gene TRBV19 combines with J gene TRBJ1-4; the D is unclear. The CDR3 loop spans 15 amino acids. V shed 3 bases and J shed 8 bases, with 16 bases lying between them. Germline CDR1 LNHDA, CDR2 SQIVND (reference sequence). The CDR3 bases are TGTGCCAGTAGTATTCTTGGAGGCCCTGGGGAAAAACTGTTTTTT. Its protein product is CASSILGGPGEKLFF.

CDR3: CASSVGLAGVETQYF. The DNA of the CDR3 is TGTGCCAGCAGTGTGGGACTAGCGGGGGTTGAGACCCAGTACTTC. The rearrangement links TRBV25-1 to TRBJ2-5; 14 bases are shared with TRBD2. This CDR3 comprises 15 residues. V gave up 4 bases and J gave up 5 bases; unmatched junction bases: 3. Germline CDR1 MGHDK, CDR2 SYGVNS.

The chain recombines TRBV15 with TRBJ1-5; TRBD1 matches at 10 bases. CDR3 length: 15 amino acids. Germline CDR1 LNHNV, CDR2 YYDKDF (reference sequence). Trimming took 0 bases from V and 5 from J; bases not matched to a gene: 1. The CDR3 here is CATSRDGQGDQPQHF. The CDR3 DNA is TGTGCCACCAGCAGAGATGGACAGGGGGATCAGCCCCAGCATTTT.

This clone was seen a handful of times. The DNA for the CDR3 is TGTGCCAGCAGCTCGACAGGGGGCAATTCAGATACGCAGTATTTT. This translates into CASSSTGGNSDTQYF. This chain uses TRBV6-5 with TRBJ2-3, with TRBD1 matching over 10 bases. This CDR3 region has 15 residues. J gave up 4 bases and V 6 bases, and 7 bases lay outside the gene matches. Germline-derived CDR1 and CDR2 are MNHEY and SVGAGI.

The CDR3 sequence is CASSIWGSGGTDTQYF. The DNA of the CDR3 is TGTGCCAGTAGTATTTGGGGTAGCGGGGGCACAGATACGCAGTATTTT. V gene TRBV19 combines with J gene TRBJ2-3; 8 positions match TRBD2. The CDR3 has 16 residues. The germline V gene encodes CDR1 LNHDA and CDR2 SQIVND (reference sequence). V lost 3 bases, J lost 1 base, and 6 bases stayed unmatched.

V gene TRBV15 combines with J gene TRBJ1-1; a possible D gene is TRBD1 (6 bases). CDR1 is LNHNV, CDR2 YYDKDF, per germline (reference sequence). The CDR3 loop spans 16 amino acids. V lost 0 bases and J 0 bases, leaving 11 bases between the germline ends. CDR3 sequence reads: CATSRDLGHMNTEAFF. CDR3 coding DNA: TGTGCCACCAGCAGAGATCTGGGACATATGAACACTGAAGCTTTCTTT.

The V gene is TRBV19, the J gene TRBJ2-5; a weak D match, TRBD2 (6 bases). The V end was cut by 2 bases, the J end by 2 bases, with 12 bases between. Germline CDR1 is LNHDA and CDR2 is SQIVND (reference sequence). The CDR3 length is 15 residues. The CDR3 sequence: CASSIRAGRQETQYF. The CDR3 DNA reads TGTGCCAGTAGTATAAGGGCGGGGAGGCAAGAGACCCAGTACTTC.

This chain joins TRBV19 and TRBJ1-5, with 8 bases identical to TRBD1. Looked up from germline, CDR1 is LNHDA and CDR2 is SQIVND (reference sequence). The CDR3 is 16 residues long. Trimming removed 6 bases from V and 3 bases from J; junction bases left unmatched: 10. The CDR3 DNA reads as TGTGCCAGTAGGCAAGATGACAGGGGCCTCAATCAGCCCCAGCATTTT. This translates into CASRQDDRGLNQPQHF.

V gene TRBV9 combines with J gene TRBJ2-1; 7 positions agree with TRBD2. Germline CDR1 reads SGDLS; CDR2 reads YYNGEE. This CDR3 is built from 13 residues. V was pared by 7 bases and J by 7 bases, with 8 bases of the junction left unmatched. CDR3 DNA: TGTGCCAGCGGGCCGGGACTAAATAATGAGCAGTTCTTC. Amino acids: CASGPGLNNEQFF. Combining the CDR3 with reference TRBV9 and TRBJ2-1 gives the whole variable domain DSGVTQTPKHLITATGQRVTLRCSPRSGDLSVYWYQQSLDQGLQFLIQYYNGEERAKGNILERFSAQQFPDLHSELNLSSLELGDSALYFCASGPGLNNEQFFGPGTRLTVL.